These 13 T cell receptor beta chains originate from one sample sequenced in a study of beta chain features in type 1 diabetes. cDNA synthesis used the whole RNA isolate, giving expressed TCRB sequences. Repertoires were generated with immunoSEQ multiplex PCR, while TCRdb's copy carries only in-frame clones and drops some. Seen here are roughly 610,000 clones, roughly 16% observed once, and the top ten hold approximately 0.093%. Sequencing was performed on naive CD4+ T cells from blood. Every receptor here comes from a man aged 18 to 29 in good health.

This chain connects TRBV9 to TRBJ2-5; D may be TRBD1 or TRBD2 (5 bases each). This CDR3 spans 12 amino acids. Trimming stripped 2 bases from V and 7 bases from J, with 9 bases between. CDR1 SGDLS and CDR2 YYNGEE come from the germline V gene. The CDR3 bases are TGTGCCAGCAGCGTGAATGGGGGGACCCAGTACTTC. It specifies CASSVNGGTQYF.

The V call is TRBV5-1, the J call TRBJ2-3; D perhaps matches TRBD2 (6 bases). V was shortened by 3 bases and J by 6 bases, with 29 bases between the two germline ends. The CDR3 is made up of 19 amino acids. Germline CDR1 and CDR2: SGHRS and YFSETQ. The CDR3 coding sequence is TGCGCCAGCAGCTCGAGCCCTAGAGGAGGCGGGGCGATAGAGGATACGCAGTATTTT. Amino acid sequence: CASSSSPRGGGAIEDTQYF.

The chain combines TRBV5-1 with TRBJ1-5, with a weak D call TRBD1 (5 bases). This CDR3 spans 14 amino acids. V gave up 3 bases and J gave up 4 bases, with 11 bases separating them. Germline V gene sequence: CDR1 SGHRS, CDR2 YFSETQ. For the CDR3, the DNA is TGCGCCAGCAGCTGGACCGGGGGGAATCAGCCCCAGCATTTT. This encodes CASSWTGGNQPQHF.

This chain connects TRBV19 to TRBJ2-7; D is perhaps TRBD1 or TRBD2 (5 bases each). From germline, CDR1 is LNHDA and CDR2 SQIVND (reference sequence). This CDR3 is built from 14 residues. Trimming left V 7 bases short and J 2 bases short, with 15 bases between. The CDR3 coding sequence is TGTGCCAGTAATCGAGGGCAGGGAACCTACGAGCAGTACTTC. Translated, it gives CASNRGQGTYEQYF.

A few counts support this clone. V gene TRBV7-2 combines with J gene TRBJ2-7; the D gene is possibly TRBD1 (7 bases). V was shortened by 6 bases and J by 6 bases, with 12 bases between the two germline ends. The CDR3 spans 12 residues. The V gene's germline CDR1 is SGHTA and CDR2 FQGNSA. The CDR3 DNA reads TGTGCCAGCAGGGAGGGGGCGAGCGAGCAGTACTTC. This codes for CASREGASEQYF.

The rearrangement joins TRBV5-4 to TRBJ2-1; no clear D gene. The CDR3 consists of 14 residues. Germline CDR1 SGHNT, CDR2 YYREEE (reference sequence). V lost 3 bases and J 8 bases, leaving 15 bases between the germline ends. CDR3 protein: CASSYQAGTHEQFF. DNA for the CDR3: TGTGCCAGCAGCTATCAAGCAGGCACCCATGAGCAGTTCTTC.

This clone was counted between two and nine times. CDR3 residues: CASSVDVGTDTQYF. CDR3 bases: TGTGCCAGCAGCGTAGACGTGGGCACAGATACGCAGTATTTT. This chain links TRBV9 with TRBJ2-3; no clear D. Trimming removed 0 bases from V and 1 base from J, with 6 bases in between. The length of the CDR3 is 14 residues. Germline V gives CDR1 SGDLS, CDR2 YYNGEE.

This clone was counted between two and nine times. The chain employs TRBV5-6 and TRBJ2-7; D remains unclear. V gave up 4 bases and J gave up 1 base, with 6 bases separating them. Germline V gene data show CDR1 as SGHDT and CDR2 as YYEEEE. The CDR3 has 12 residues. The CDR3 DNA reads TGTGCCAGCAGCGGGGTTTCCTACGAGCAGTACTTC. Protein: CASSGVSYEQYF.

Ten or more counts support this clone. The chain uses TRBV10-3 and TRBJ2-1; perhaps D is TRBD1 or TRBD2 (5 bases each). The CDR3 is made up of 10 amino acids. Germline V gene lookup returns CDR1 ENHRY and CDR2 SYGVKD. Trimming pared 8 bases from V and 9 bases from J, leaving 8 bases between. The CDR3 DNA reads TGTGCCATCGGGACCGGTGAGCAGTTCTTC. It specifies CAIGTGEQFF.

For this clone: The sample contains more than one DNA sequence encoding this CDR3. The chain combines TRBV5-1 with TRBJ1-5, with 10 bases identical to TRBD1. Germline CDR1 is SGHRS and CDR2 is YFSETQ. With V trimmed by 0 bases and J by 3 bases, 0 bases remained unmatched. The CDR3 contains 15 residues. CDR3 amino acids: CASSLGQGANQPQHF. CDR3 DNA sequence: TGCGCCAGCAGCTTGGGACAGGGGGCCAATCAGCCCCAGCATTTT.

CDR3 amino acids: CASSLAAAEPNNEQFF. As DNA, the CDR3 is TGTGCCAGCAGCTTAGCGGCGGCAGAGCCTAACAATGAGCAGTTCTTC. V is TRBV7-9 and J is TRBJ2-1; D is unresolved. The germline CDR1 and CDR2 sequences are SEHNR and FQNEAQ (reference sequence). CDR3 size: 16 residues. V shed 0 bases and J shed 5 bases, with 14 bases lying between them.

The chain couples TRBV5-1 to TRBJ2-5; no clear D gene. V was clipped by 0 bases and J by 1 base, with 4 bases between them. This CDR3 spans 13 amino acids. Germline V gene sequence: CDR1 SGHRS, CDR2 YFSETQ. In nucleotides, the CDR3 is TGCGCCAGCAGCTTGGCCCTCCAAGAGACCCAGTACTTC. Translated, it gives CASSLALQETQYF.

The sample holds many counts of this clone. The rearrangement joins TRBV14 to TRBJ2-1; D not certain. Germline CDR1 SGHDN, CDR2 FVKESK. This CDR3 has 12 amino acids. Trimming shortened V by 6 bases and J by 7 bases, and 10 bases separated the two germline ends. As DNA, the CDR3 is TGTGCCAGCAGTCCAACGTGGAATGAGCAGTTCTTC. Encoded protein: CASSPTWNEQFF.